This T cell receptor beta chain was obtained from a study of shared clonotypes between healthy human individuals. Study-level points and caveats: It was the few donors that limited the genetic and exposure-history diversity represented.

The CDR3 has 16 residues. V shed 4 bases and J 4 bases; nucleotides not matched to a gene: 8. Germline loops: CDR1 MNHNS, CDR2 SASEGT. With respect to this clone: Antigen specificity is unknown.

In the study's own analysis: ImmunoSEQ junction-only sequences lacked quality scores, so their filtering differed. Using immunoSEQ multiplex PCR, the repertoire was profiled, and TCRdb retains in-frame clones only, with some absent. Clonal size and the V and J genes are those of that table, whereas D and trimming came from the DNA. This table holds some 530,000 clones, approximately 81% found once. Samples left unsorted employed some 100 million PBMCs for genomic DNA. This clonotype was obtained from a woman aged 40 to 50 in good health. Some clones in this sample may be carry-over from other donors' samples. The chain carries TRBV6-1 and TRBJ2-2; 8 nucleotides line up with TRBD2. Sequencing was carried out using PBMCs. DNA for the CDR3: TGTGCCAGCAGTGGGATAGCGGGAAGGGGCACCGGGGAGCTGTTTTTT. Translating it yields CASSGIAGRGTGELFF.